This T cell receptor beta chain came from a study of T cell repertoires in cytomegalovirus infection. For this clonotype: Its antigen is not known.

TCRdb reanalysed the reads using MiXCR and keeps one entry per CDR3 protein. The profile shows about 110,000 distinct CDR3 sequences, about 30% of them singletons. V lost 6 bases and J 0 bases, leaving 15 bases between the germline ends. Germline-derived CDR1 and CDR2 are MNHEY and SVGEGT. The CDR3 is 16 amino acids. This TCR was sampled from a human donor in good health (CMV status not recorded). Some clones in this sample may be carry-over from other donors' samples. Source: CD8+ T cells from cultured PBMCs, taken from culture after CMV antigen stimulation. The chain is built from TRBV6-2 or TRBV6-3 and TRBJ2-1, with D unclear. The CDR3 sequence: CASSYTVDSSYNEQFF. The CDR3 bases are TGTGCCAGCAGCTATACTGTGGATAGCTCCTACAATGAGCAGTTCTTC.